A single sample is the source of the 23 T cell receptor beta chains below, sequenced in a study of T cell responses to AZD1222 COVID-19 vaccine. TCRdb's copy holds only in-frame clones and misses some; the assay was immunoSEQ multiplex PCR. Of about 67,000 clones in the sample, 84% were seen once. The sequencing used peripheral blood, collected on day 0 of AZD1222 vaccination. The receptors originated from an adult in good health.

The chain combines TRBV6-5 with TRBJ1-4; 9 positions match TRBD1. The germline gives CDR1 MNHEY, CDR2 SVGAGI. V lost 2 bases to trimming and J lost 6 bases; unmatched junction nucleotides: 1. The CDR3 runs to 14 residues. The CDR3 region has the DNA TGTGCCAGCAGTTACCGACAGGGGGATGAAAAACTGTTTTTT. Amino acid sequence: CASSYRQGDEKLFF.

The J gene is TRBJ2-1, the V gene TRBV7-3; TRBD2 matches 9 bases. Germline V lookup: CDR1 SGHTA, CDR2 FQGTGA. After removal of 5 bases from V and 9 bases from J, the junction contained 11 bases not matched to a gene. The CDR3 runs to 15 residues. CDR3 residues: CASSPWTSDGGEQFF. The CDR3 DNA follows: TGTGCCAGCAGCCCGTGGACTAGCGACGGGGGTGAGCAGTTCTTC.

The chain carries TRBV7-8 and TRBJ1-6; D unclear. The germline CDR1 and CDR2 sequences are SGHVS and FQNEAQ. V was trimmed by 0 bases and J by 7 bases, leaving 1 base between them. This CDR3 spans 12 amino acids. The CDR3 nucleotides are TGTGCCAGCAGCTTAGCGAATTCACCCCTCCACTTT. Its translation is CASSLANSPLHF.

In nucleotides, the CDR3 is TGTGCCAGCAGCCTAGCGGGCGTCCACCAAGAGACCCAGTACTTC. Amino acid sequence: CASSLAGVHQETQYF. The V and J genes are TRBV28 and TRBJ2-5, with 8 bases identical to TRBD2. The CDR3 sequence is 15 residues long. CDR1 is MDHEN and CDR2 is SYDVKM in the germline V gene. The V segment lost 6 bases and the J segment 0 bases; nucleotides outside the gene matches: 6.

This clone was recorded once. This chain joins TRBV7-3 and TRBJ2-3, with a possible D match to TRBD1 (7 bases). The CDR3 sequence is 15 residues long. CDR1 is SGHTA, CDR2 FQGTGA, per germline. The V end lost 6 bases, the J end lost 4 bases, and 17 bases lay between the germline ends. The CDR3 DNA reads as TGTGCCAGCAGAAAGGGGGCACGGGAGTCAGATACGCAGTATTTT. The encoded protein is CASRKGARESDTQYF.

The V gene is TRBV15, the J gene TRBJ2-2; TRBD2 is a possible D gene (7 bases). This CDR3 spans 16 amino acids. The V and J ends lost 5 bases and 7 bases respectively, with 20 bases between them. From germline, CDR1 is LNHNV and CDR2 YYDKDF (reference sequence). DNA for the CDR3: TGTGCCACCAGCGTCAACCTTGGGGGGGCGGTCGGGGAGCTGTTTTTT. It is translated as CATSVNLGGAVGELFF. Full variable domain (missing parts from reference TRBV15 and TRBJ2-2): DAMVIQNPRYQVTQFGKPVTLSCSQTLNHNVMYWYQQKSSQAPKLLFHYYDKDFNNEADTPDNFQSRRPNTSFCFLDIRSPGLGDTAMYLCATSVNLGGAVGELFFGEGSRLTVL.

J is TRBJ1-4 and V is TRBV5-4; D is perhaps TRBD1 (6 bases). The germline V gene has CDR1 SGHNT and CDR2 YYREEE (reference sequence). V was pared by 0 bases and J by 11 bases, with 17 bases between. This CDR3 spans 15 amino acids. CDR3 nucleotide sequence: TGTGCCAGCAGCTTGGGGGACAATATTGGAGGGAAACTGTTTTTT. Amino acid sequence: CASSLGDNIGGKLFF.

The rearrangement links TRBV20-1 to TRBJ2-1; D call uncertain. This CDR3 contains 11 residues. The germline V gene encodes CDR1 DFQATT and CDR2 SNEGSKA (reference sequence). Trimming took 3 bases from V and 8 from J, leaving 8 bases between them. DNA of the CDR3: TGCAGTGCTAGTGTCATCTATGAGCAGTTCTTC. Protein sequence: CSASVIYEQFF.

The chain couples TRBV15 to TRBJ2-7; D is unclear. CDR3 length: 14 residues. Per germline, CDR1 LNHNV and CDR2 YYDKDF (reference sequence). With 0 bases removed from V and 0 bases from J, the gap between germline ends came to 6 bases. The CDR3 region is CATSRETSSYEQYF. For the CDR3, the DNA is TGTGCCACCAGCAGAGAAACCAGCTCCTACGAGCAGTACTTC.

This rearrangement joins TRBV4-3 to TRBJ2-3, with TRBD2 matching over 11 bases. Germline V lookup: CDR1 LGHNA, CDR2 YSLEER. The CDR3 is 15 residues long. With 1 base clipped from V and 6 bases from J, the junction kept 3 bases outside the gene matches. The chain's CDR3 is CASSQVAGGLDTQYF. CDR3 bases: TGCGCCAGCAGCCAAGTAGCGGGAGGGCTTGATACGCAGTATTTT.

This chain links TRBV19 with TRBJ1-1; D gene unclear. Germline V gene data show CDR1 as LNHDA and CDR2 as SQIVND (reference sequence). This CDR3 region has 15 residues. V was trimmed by 7 bases and J by 1 base, leaving 16 bases between them. The CDR3 reads CASTPSFPKNTEAFF. CDR3 in DNA: TGTGCCAGTACCCCAAGTTTCCCGAAGAACACTGAAGCTTTCTTT.

The J gene is TRBJ1-2, the V gene TRBV29-1; TRBD1 is a possible D gene (6 bases). Trimming removed 5 bases at V and 4 bases at J, with 8 bases between. The CDR3 is 11 amino acids. Germline loops: CDR1 SQVTM, CDR2 ANQGSEA. The CDR3 sequence is CSVTGFYGYTF. The CDR3 DNA reads as TGCAGCGTTACAGGGTTCTATGGCTACACCTTC.

In regard to this clone: As the CDR3 is not closed by the conserved phenylalanine or tryptophan, this likely results from a read error. The DNA is left out, because the CDR3 cannot be placed on it with certainty; the CDR3 is given as TCRdb lists it. This chain joins TRBV29-1 and TRBJ2-7; TRBD1, as called in the table, went unchecked against the DNA. The CDR3 is 13 residues long, ends included. Germline assignment: CDR1 SQVTM and CDR2 ANQGSEA. This CDR3 is CSVQTSGHPFTQL.

V gene TRBV14 combines with J gene TRBJ2-1; tentative D call: TRBD1 (6 bases). Germline CDR1 reads SGHDN; CDR2 reads FVKESK. The CDR3 is 17 amino acids. Trimming shortened V by 1 base and J by 6 bases, and 19 bases separated the two germline ends. This CDR3 reads CASSQVPQGFLSNEQFF. Written as DNA, the CDR3 is TGTGCCAGCAGCCAAGTTCCACAGGGATTTTTAAGCAATGAGCAGTTCTTC.

V gene TRBV4-2 combines with J gene TRBJ2-7, with D perhaps assigned TRBD1 or TRBD2 (5 bases each). V was trimmed by 4 bases and J by 6 bases, leaving 22 bases between them. Germline V gene data show CDR1 as LGHNA and CDR2 as YNFKEQ. There are 16 residues in the CDR3. The DNA of the CDR3 is TGTGCCAGCAGCCTTCTCCAAGCGGCTTCGGGGCCCGAGCAGTACTTC. Translating it yields CASSLLQAASGPEQYF.

This clone has a single count. The chain recombines TRBV2 with TRBJ1-2, with D possibly being TRBD1 (5 bases). Germline lookup yields CDR1 SNHLY and CDR2 FYNNEI. The length of the CDR3 is 16 residues. Between the trimmed V and J ends, which lost 1 base and 6 bases, there was a span of 18 bases. In nucleotides, the CDR3 is TGTGCCAGCAGTGAAGGGGGCATGTGGTCCGTGAATGGCTACACCTTC. Protein: CASSEGGMWSVNGYTF. The full variable domain, rest sourced from reference TRBV2 and TRBJ1-2, is EPEVTQTPSHQVTQMGQEVILRCVPISNHLYFYWYRQILGQKVEFLVSFYNNEISEKSEIFDDQFSVERPDGSNFTLKIRSTKLEDSAMYFCASSEGGMWSVNGYTFGSGTRLTVV.

The chain couples TRBV30 to TRBJ1-2; 8 positions agree with TRBD1. V shed 1 base and J 3 bases; nucleotides not matched to a gene: 4. Germline V gene lookup returns CDR1 GTSNPN and CDR2 SVGIG (reference sequence). CDR3 length: 14 residues. The CDR3 nucleotides are TGTGCCTGGAGTGGACAGGGGCCGTACTATGGCTACACCTTC. Its protein product is CAWSGQGPYYGYTF.

The rearrangement uses TRBV7-2 and TRBJ1-2; TRBD1 matches at 12 bases. V shed 1 base, J shed 7 bases, and the junction held 7 bases outside the gene matches. The CDR3 runs to 16 residues. Germline V lookup: CDR1 SGHTA, CDR2 FQGNSA. CDR3 amino acids: CASSLEGGQGAIGYTF. The CDR3 DNA reads TGTGCCAGCAGCTTAGAAGGGGGACAGGGGGCTATTGGCTACACCTTC. Based on the CDR3 plus reference TRBV7-2 and TRBJ1-2, the full variable domain is GAGVSQSPSNKVTEKGKDVELRCDPISGHTALYWYRQSLGQGLEFLIYFQGNSAPDKSGLPSDRFSAERTGGSVSTLTIQRTQQEDSAVYLCASSLEGGQGAIGYTFGSGTRLTVV.

This clone occurred a few times. This sequence joins TRBV7-9 and TRBJ2-2; a weak D match, TRBD2 (5 bases). This CDR3 contains 13 residues. V dropped 5 bases and J dropped 5 bases, with 9 bases sitting between them. CDR1 is SEHNR and CDR2 is FQNEAQ in the germline V gene (reference sequence). CDR3: CASSARTTGELFF. The CDR3 DNA is TGTGCCAGCAGCGCCCGGACTACCGGGGAGCTGTTTTTT.

This chain connects TRBV6-2 or TRBV6-3 to TRBJ1-2, with a weak D call TRBD1 (5 bases). CDR1 is MNHEY and CDR2 is SVGEGT in the germline V gene. Trimming took off 2 bases at V and 2 bases at J, with 15 bases between the two ends. CDR3 size: 16 residues. CDR3 sequence: CASSYGAGRLNYGYTF. The CDR3 nucleotides are TGTGCCAGCAGTTACGGGGCAGGCCGTTTAAACTATGGCTACACCTTC.

This clone was recorded once. The V call is TRBV18, the J call TRBJ1-5; D remains unclear. The CDR3 totals 15 residues. CDR1 is KGHSH and CDR2 is LQKENI in the germline V gene. Trimming took 3 bases from V and 0 from J, leaving 9 bases between them. CDR3 protein: CASSPGGYSNQPQHF. In DNA form, the CDR3 reads TGTGCCAGCTCACCGGGAGGGTATAGCAATCAGCCCCAGCATTTT.

The table lists this clone with a few counts. The gene calls are TRBV4-3 and TRBJ2-7; 8 nucleotides match TRBD1. After removal of 6 bases from V and 0 bases from J, the junction contained 4 bases not matched to a gene. The CDR3 consists of 14 residues. Germline CDR1 reads LGHNA; CDR2 reads YSLEER. CDR3 sequence: CASRWTGFSYEQYF. The CDR3 coding sequence is TGCGCCAGCAGGTGGACAGGGTTCTCCTACGAGCAGTACTTC.

The V gene is TRBV19, the J gene TRBJ1-3, with 7 bases identical to TRBD1. The CDR3 covers 14 residues. Trimming at V came to 8 bases and at J to 7 bases, leaving 11 bases not matched to a gene. The germline CDR1 and CDR2 sequences are LNHDA and SQIVND (reference sequence). The CDR3 DNA reads as TGTGCCAGTTCAGGGACAGCCGGCGGGAACACCATATATTTT. It encodes CASSGTAGGNTIYF.